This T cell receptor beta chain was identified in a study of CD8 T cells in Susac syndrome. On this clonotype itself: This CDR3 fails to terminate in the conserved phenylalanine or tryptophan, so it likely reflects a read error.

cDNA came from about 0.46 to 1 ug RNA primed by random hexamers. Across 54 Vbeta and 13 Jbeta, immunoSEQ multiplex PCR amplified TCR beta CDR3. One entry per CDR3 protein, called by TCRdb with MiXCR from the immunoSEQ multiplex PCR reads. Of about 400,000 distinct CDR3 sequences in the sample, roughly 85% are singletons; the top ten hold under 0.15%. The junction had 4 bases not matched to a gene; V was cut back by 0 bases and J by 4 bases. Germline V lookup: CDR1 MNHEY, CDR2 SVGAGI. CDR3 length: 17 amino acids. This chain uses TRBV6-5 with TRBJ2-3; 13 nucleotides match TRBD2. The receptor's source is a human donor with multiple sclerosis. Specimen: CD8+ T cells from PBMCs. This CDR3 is CASSYSTSGRRADTQYS. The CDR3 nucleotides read TGTGCCAGCAGTTACTCGACTAGCGGGAGGAGGGCAGATACGCAGTATTCT.